This T cell receptor beta chain comes out of a study of CXCR3-negative and CXCR3-positive naive CD8 T cells. The germline V gene has CDR1 SGHTA and CDR2 FQGNSA. This CDR3 has 18 amino acids. Study conclusions and caveats: More hydrophobic TRB CDR3s occurred in CXCR3-positive than in CXCR3-negative naive cells.

Via 5' RACE with UMI labels, TRB cDNA libraries were prepared. TCRdb reanalyzed the 5' RACE reads, giving one entry per CDR3 protein sequence and no DNA. The repertoire table contains under 150,000 distinct CDR3 sequences. For this clonotype: Antigen unknown.

Input material: naive CXCR3+ CD8+ T cells from blood. Specified subset: CD45RO-CCR7+CD27+CD95- naive CD8+ T cells expressing CXCR3 (TNR3+). The source of this sequence is a human donor in good health. Some clones in this sample may be carry-over from other donors' samples. The chain carries TRBV7-2 and TRBJ2-1; the TCRdb D gene call, TRBD2, has no DNA to confirm it. The CDR3 region is CASSSPIMTSGGYNEQFF.